A single sample gave rise to the 5 T cell receptor beta chains below, sequenced in a study of blood T cells in healthy people across ages. A sample-barcoded 5' primer and a J-beta primer mix were used in a second PCR of roughly 7 to 11 cycles. From the 5' RACE reads, TCRdb called clonotypes with MiXCR, one entry per CDR3 protein. The sample lists about 1.6 million distinct CDR3 sequences, about 32% occurring once. The specimen sequenced was blood. The receptors come from a young woman in good health.

This clonotype was found a few times. The chain employs TRBV9 and TRBJ2-3; 7 bases line up with TRBD1. The CDR3 is 15 amino acids. Germline CDR1 reads SGDLS; CDR2 reads YYNGEE. Trimming at V came to 0 bases and at J to 2 bases, leaving 3 bases not matched to a gene. The CDR3 is CASSVGDRATDTQYF. The CDR3 DNA is TGTGCCAGCAGCGTAGGAGACAGGGCCACAGATACGCAGTATTTT.

This clonotype was counted a few times. V gene TRBV12-3 or TRBV12-4 combines with J gene TRBJ2-3; 7 positions agree with TRBD1. This CDR3 comprises 16 residues. The ends lost 6 bases at V and 2 bases at J; junction bases unmatched: 11. In nucleotides, the CDR3 is TGTGCCAGCAGCCCCTCTTTGGACAGGTTCACAGATACGCAGTATTTT. Residues: CASSPSLDRFTDTQYF.

This clonotype was picked up a small number of times. This sequence joins TRBV29-1 and TRBJ1-2; maybe TRBD1 (6 bases). This CDR3 has 21 amino acids. V was trimmed by 2 bases and J by 0 bases, leaving 31 bases between them. Germline V gives CDR1 SQVTM, CDR2 ANQGSEA. The CDR3 DNA sequence: TGCAGCGTTGAAATGGCTTTGGACAGCCGATCTACAAGCCCCCCTAACTATGGCTACACCTTC. Residues: CSVEMALDSRSTSPPNYGYTF.

V gene TRBV7-7 combines with J gene TRBJ2-1; tentative D call: TRBD1 (7 bases). CDR1 SSHAT and CDR2 FNYEAQ come from the germline V gene (reference sequence). The length of the CDR3 is 18 residues. Trimming stripped 3 bases from V and 3 bases from J, with 21 bases between. As DNA, the CDR3 is TGTGCCAGCAGCTTTCGATACTCACAGGGGACTGACTACAATGAGCAGTTCTTC. It is translated as CASSFRYSQGTDYNEQFF.

The chain links TRBV2 to TRBJ2-4, with D perhaps matching TRBD1 (5 bases). Judging by the DNA end, TRBJ2-7 fits better; the J call may be wrong. The germline CDR1 and CDR2 sequences are SNHLY and FYNNEI. This CDR3 has 15 residues. The CDR3 protein is CASSSLINQGNEQYF. The DNA of the CDR3 is TGTGCCAGCAGTTCTCTAATAAACCAGGGTAACGAGCAGTACTTC.